A few counts support the clone carrying this T cell receptor beta chain. The antigen is undetermined. This sample was taken from a study of graft-versus-host responses after intestinal transplantation. For the study at large: The study gave all recipients anti-thymocyte globulin induction, then tacrolimus and steroids for approximately three years. Whole-study findings and limits: Recipient marrow harbored GvH clones, some of which surfaced first in ileum or blood. Declining HvG levels early post-transplant were linked to peak circulating GvH clone levels.

Per the germline V gene, CDR1 is MDHEN and CDR2 is SYDVKM. This CDR3 comprises 13 residues. Trimming pared 3 bases from V and 3 bases from J, leaving 6 bases between. Only in-frame clones appear in the TCRdb table, and some are missing; sequencing was by immunoSEQ multiplex PCR. Of about 110,000 clones listed, 90% to 95% are singletons. The clonotype comes from a human donor who was the organ donor for an intestinal transplant. The genes are TRBV28 and TRBJ1-3; D is uncertain. Sequenced here: unstimulated CD4+ T cells sorted from spleen or lymph node cells, sampled before transplant. The CDR3 region is CASSFRVGNTIYF. For the CDR3, the DNA is TGTGCCAGCAGTTTTCGTGTTGGAAACACCATATATTTT.